These 31 T cell receptor beta chains came from one sample sequenced in a study of CD8+ T cells in alopecia areata. Treatment here: oral pan-JAK inhibitor, 5-10 mg twice daily. It was cDNA, reverse transcribed from extracted RNA, that served as the sequencing template. Here immunoSEQ multiplex PCR was the method, and the copy in TCRdb shows in-frame clones only, minus some. The sample includes some 96,000 clones, 60% to 75% of them seen just once. The specimen comprised CD8+ T cells sorted from blood, sampled at week 4, from a patient treated with tofacitinib. The receptors derive from a human donor with alopecia areata.

The chain recombines TRBV4-3 with TRBJ2-2, with unresolved D. The CDR3 totals 12 residues. Germline CDR1 and CDR2: LGHNA and YSLEER. V was pared by 0 bases and J by 5 bases, with 1 base between. CDR3 bases: TGCGCCAGCAGCCAAGAAACCGGGGAGCTGTTTTTT. It encodes CASSQETGELFF.

This clone appeared a few times. The CDR3 DNA sequence: TGTGCCAGCAGCACCCCGGGGATCAACACAGATACGCAGTATTTT. It codes for CASSTPGINTDTQYF. The chain carries TRBV7-8 and TRBJ2-3; D possibly corresponds to TRBD2 (5 bases). Germline V CDR1 and CDR2: SGHVS, FQNEAQ. The CDR3 loop spans 15 amino acids. Trimming took off 5 bases at V and 2 bases at J, with 14 bases between the two ends.

Here the CDR3 DNA reads TGTGCCAGCAGCCCCCTCACCTACTCTCCCTACAATGAGCAGTTCTTC. Translating gives CASSPLTYSPYNEQFF. The chain couples TRBV7-9 to TRBJ2-1; D gene unclear. Germline lookup yields CDR1 SEHNR and CDR2 FQNEAQ (reference sequence). This CDR3 is 16 amino acids long. The V end was cut by 5 bases, the J end by 2 bases, with 16 bases between. The full variable domain, completed using reference TRBV7-9 and TRBJ2-1, is DTGVSQNPRHKITKRGQNVTFRCDPISEHNRLYWYRQTLGQGPEFLTYFQNEAQLEKSRLLSDRFSAERPKGSFSTLEIQRTEQGDSAMYLCASSPLTYSPYNEQFFGPGTRLTVL.

The chain couples TRBV29-1 to TRBJ1-3; D ambiguous. Trimming removed 1 base at V and 2 bases at J, with 3 bases between. The germline V gene has CDR1 SQVTM and CDR2 ANQGSEA. The CDR3 has 12 amino acids. In nucleotides, the CDR3 is TGCAGCGTTGAAGGGGCTGGAAACACCATATATTTT. As protein: CSVEGAGNTIYF.

This clone was picked up one time. The rearrangement joins TRBV7-9 to TRBJ2-7; TRBD2 matches at 8 bases. This CDR3 spans 16 amino acids. J gave up 4 bases and V 3 bases, and 11 bases lay outside the gene matches. Germline CDR1 SEHNR, CDR2 FQNEAQ (reference sequence). The chain's CDR3 is CASSFTGGERTYEQYF. DNA of the CDR3: TGTGCCAGCAGCTTCACGGGAGGGGAGAGAACATACGAGCAGTACTTC.

This clone appeared a few times. This chain uses TRBV29-1 with TRBJ1-2; 11 bases match TRBD1. The CDR3 loop spans 14 amino acids. V dropped 6 bases and J dropped 8; count of bases not matched to a gene: 11. CDR1 is SQVTM and CDR2 is ANQGSEA in the germline V gene. Here the CDR3 reads CSVGPDRGREGYTF. The CDR3 DNA sequence: TGCAGCGTGGGCCCGGACAGGGGGCGTGAAGGCTACACCTTC.

In DNA form, the CDR3 reads TGCGCCAGCAGCTTGGCCCTAGCCAAAAACATTCAGTACTTC. Translation gives CASSLALAKNIQYF. The chain joins TRBV5-1 to TRBJ2-4; D remains unclear. V was clipped by 0 bases and J by 0 bases, with 4 bases between them. The CDR3 runs to 14 residues. Per the germline V gene, CDR1 is SGHRS and CDR2 is YFSETQ.

The rearrangement uses TRBV5-1 and TRBJ2-7; 10 bases fit TRBD1. Trimming took 0 bases from V and 1 from J; bases not matched to a gene: 7. This CDR3 contains 17 residues. Germline values: CDR1 SGHRS, CDR2 YFSETQ. The DNA of the CDR3 is TGCGCCAGCAGCTTGGGTCTCCGGGACAGGGGTTCCTACGAGCAGTACTTC. Protein: CASSLGLRDRGSYEQYF.

V gene TRBV4-1 combines with J gene TRBJ2-3; 12 bases match TRBD2. The J segment lost 1 base and the V segment lost 2 bases, leaving 7 bases of the junction unmatched. This CDR3 comprises 18 residues. Per the germline V gene, CDR1 is MGHRA and CDR2 is YSYEKL. The CDR3 protein is CASSQLAGGHYGTDTQYF. The CDR3, as DNA: TGCGCCAGCAGCCAACTAGCGGGGGGGCACTATGGCACAGATACGCAGTATTTT.

This clone was observed a few times. The chain couples TRBV4-1 to TRBJ2-5; 7 positions match TRBD2. V shed 9 bases, J shed 1 base, and the junction held 11 bases outside the gene matches. The CDR3 has 15 residues. CDR1 is MGHRA, CDR2 YSYEKL, per germline. CDR3 region: CASRGTKEGQETQYF. DNA for the CDR3: TGCGCCAGTCGCGGGACTAAGGAGGGCCAAGAGACCCAGTACTTC.

The rearrangement links TRBV4-2 to TRBJ2-2; 7 bases match TRBD1. Germline V lookup: CDR1 LGHNA, CDR2 YNFKEQ. The CDR3 contains 17 residues. Trimming cost V 5 bases and J 0 bases; bases outside gene matches: 9. CDR3: CASSLYRGRANTGELFF. Here the CDR3 DNA reads TGTGCCAGCAGCTTATACAGGGGCCGTGCGAACACCGGGGAGCTGTTTTTT.

The J gene is TRBJ1-5, the V gene TRBV7-9, with 7 bases lining up with TRBD1. This CDR3 is built from 15 residues. The V segment lost 4 bases and the J segment 7 bases; nucleotides outside the gene matches: 10. Germline-derived CDR1 and CDR2 are SEHNR and FQNEAQ (reference sequence). This CDR3 reads CASSSTIQGDQPQHF. The CDR3 region has the DNA TGTGCCAGCAGCTCTACAATCCAGGGGGACCAGCCCCAGCATTTT.

The rearrangement links TRBV6-1 to TRBJ2-6, with unresolved D. Germline V gene lookup returns CDR1 MNHNS and CDR2 SASEGT. The CDR3 runs 15 residues. V dropped 5 bases and J dropped 0 bases, with 8 bases sitting between them. The DNA for the CDR3 is TGTGCCAGCAGTTTAGAGAGCTCTGGGGCCAACGTCCTGACTTTC. This translates into CASSLESSGANVLTF.

This sequence joins TRBV5-1 and TRBJ2-1; TRBD2 aligns across 12 bases. Germline CDR1 reads SGHRS; CDR2 reads YFSETQ. V dropped 4 bases and J dropped 4; count of bases not matched to a gene: 3. The CDR3 covers 15 residues. The CDR3, as DNA: TGCGCCAGCAGCAATGGACTAGCGGGGTACAATGAGCAGTTCTTC. Translation: CASSNGLAGYNEQFF. Based on the CDR3 plus reference TRBV5-1 and TRBJ2-1, the full variable domain is KAGVTQTPRYLIKTRGQQVTLSCSPISGHRSVSWYQQTPGQGLQFLFEYFSETQRNKGNFPGRFSGRQFSNSRSEMNVSTLELGDSALYLCASSNGLAGYNEQFFGPGTRLTVL.

The chain carries TRBV4-3 and TRBJ2-2, with D maybe TRBD1 (5 bases). CDR3 length equals 15 residues. Between the trimmed V and J ends, which lost 0 bases and 0 bases, there was a span of 5 bases. Per the germline V gene, CDR1 is LGHNA and CDR2 is YSLEER. The DNA of the CDR3 is TGCGCCAGCAGCCAAGACAGGGCGAACACCGGGGAGCTGTTTTTT. This codes for CASSQDRANTGELFF.

The chain recombines TRBV6-5 with TRBJ1-2; 7 bases agree with TRBD1. The CDR3 has 13 amino acids. Trimming cost V 6 bases and J 4 bases; bases outside gene matches: 5. CDR1 is MNHEY, CDR2 SVGAGI, per germline. The CDR3 nucleotides are TGTGCCAGCAGACCGGGACAGAGCTATGGCTACACCTTC. It codes for CASRPGQSYGYTF.

V is TRBV10-3 and J is TRBJ1-3; D possibly corresponds to TRBD1 (5 bases). The CDR3 is 15 residues long. Germline V lookup: CDR1 ENHRY, CDR2 SYGVKD. The V end was cut by 10 bases, the J end by 3 bases, with 19 bases between. CDR3 loop: CATGTWISSGNTIYF. The CDR3 region has the DNA TGTGCCACCGGGACTTGGATCTCAAGTGGAAACACCATATATTTT.

This clone showed up just a few times. The chain recombines TRBV25-1 with TRBJ1-2; 8 bases are a match to TRBD1. V dropped 2 bases and J dropped 5; count of bases not matched to a gene: 4. The CDR3 loop spans 14 amino acids. Germline loops: CDR1 MGHDK, CDR2 SYGVNS. The CDR3 DNA follows: TGTGCCAGCAGTGAAACCGGGACAGGTTATGGCTACACCTTC. Protein: CASSETGTGYGYTF.

In its sample, this clone was seen a few times. The CDR3 region is CASSQAGFPNTEAFF. In nucleotides, the CDR3 is TGCGCCAGCAGCCAAGCAGGGTTTCCAAACACTGAAGCTTTCTTT. V is TRBV4-1 and J is TRBJ1-1; D possibly corresponds to TRBD1 (5 bases). CDR3 length equals 15 residues. From germline, CDR1 is MGHRA and CDR2 YSYEKL. Trimming stripped 1 base from V and 2 bases from J, with 11 bases between.

The chain recombines TRBV9 with TRBJ2-7; 10 bases are shared with TRBD2. The J segment lost 5 bases and the V segment lost 3 bases, leaving 8 bases of the junction unmatched. This CDR3 has 15 residues. Looked up from germline, CDR1 is SGDLS and CDR2 is YYNGEE. CDR3 in amino acids: CASSASGRYLDEQYF. DNA of the CDR3: TGTGCCAGCAGCGCTAGCGGGAGATATTTGGACGAGCAGTACTTC.

V and J are TRBV27 and TRBJ2-1; D is unclear. The length of the CDR3 is 14 residues. The germline V gene encodes CDR1 MNHEY and CDR2 SMNVEV (reference sequence). V was trimmed by 1 base and J by 5 bases, leaving 9 bases between them. The chain's CDR3 is CASSLWESHNEQFF. CDR3 in DNA: TGTGCCAGCAGTTTATGGGAATCCCACAATGAGCAGTTCTTC.

This clone has just one count. The chain combines TRBV4-2 with TRBJ2-7, with 7 nucleotides matching TRBD1. There are 16 residues in the CDR3. J was trimmed by 0 bases and V by 5 bases; bases with no gene match: 10. Germline V gene lookup returns CDR1 LGHNA and CDR2 YNFKEQ. This CDR3 is CASSNSGQIDSYEQYF. The CDR3 nucleotides are TGTGCCAGCAGCAACTCGGGACAGATAGACTCCTACGAGCAGTACTTC.

The rearrangement joins TRBV5-1 to TRBJ2-7, with a tentative D call TRBD1 (6 bases). This CDR3 has 18 residues. Per germline, CDR1 SGHRS and CDR2 YFSETQ. V lost 0 bases and J lost 4, with 23 bases in between. CDR3: CASSLDGTTPLGPYEQYF. Written as DNA, the CDR3 is TGCGCCAGCAGCTTGGACGGGACAACTCCCTTGGGTCCGTACGAGCAGTACTTC.

This clone was seen only a few times. J is TRBJ2-5 and V is TRBV10-3, with D possibly called TRBD1 or TRBD2 (5 bases each). V was cut by 4 bases and J by 1 base, with 10 bases left in between. The CDR3 is made up of 14 amino acids. Germline V gene data show CDR1 as ENHRY and CDR2 as SYGVKD. The CDR3 here is CAISGQGPQETQYF. The CDR3 DNA follows: TGTGCCATCAGTGGCCAGGGACCCCAAGAGACCCAGTACTTC.

This clone was detected a few times. The genes are TRBV20-1 and TRBJ2-1; 9 nucleotides align to TRBD2. The CDR3 covers 11 residues. In germline, CDR1 is DFQATT, CDR2 SNEGSKA (reference sequence). Germline trimming cut 8 bases from V and 9 bases from J; bases unmatched to any gene: 5. The CDR3 sequence: CSSSLAGEQFF. CDR3 sequence (DNA): TGCAGTTCCTCACTAGCGGGTGAGCAGTTCTTC.

V is TRBV14 and J is TRBJ2-7; D is possibly TRBD1 (5 bases). CDR3 length: 14 amino acids. The V gene lost 0 bases and the J gene lost 0 bases, with 6 bases spanning the gap. Germline lookup yields CDR1 SGHDN and CDR2 FVKESK. In DNA, the CDR3 is TGTGCCAGCAGCCAAGATGACAGCTCCTACGAGCAGTACTTC. As protein: CASSQDDSSYEQYF.

This clone turned up a few times. The rearrangement links TRBV6-5 to TRBJ2-6; D is possibly TRBD2 (6 bases). Per germline, CDR1 MNHEY and CDR2 SVGAGI. The V end lost 2 bases, the J end lost 4 bases, and 9 bases lay between the germline ends. CDR3 length: 15 residues. The CDR3 reads CASSYGGGGANVLTF. The CDR3 bases are TGTGCCAGCAGTTACGGGGGAGGAGGGGCCAACGTCCTGACTTTC.

This chain connects TRBV29-1 to TRBJ2-2, with 9 nucleotides matching TRBD1. The length of the CDR3 is 15 residues. J was trimmed by 3 bases and V by 6 bases; bases with no gene match: 8. Per germline, CDR1 SQVTM and CDR2 ANQGSEA. The DNA of the CDR3 is TGCAGCGTCCTTAGGACAGGGGTCTACACCGGGGAGCTGTTTTTT. It yields the protein CSVLRTGVYTGELFF.

The chain uses TRBV4-1 and TRBJ2-5; the match to TRBD2 covers 11 bases. The CDR3 sequence is 16 residues long. V was clipped by 1 base and J by 2 bases; unmatched bases: 3. CDR1 and CDR2 from the germline V gene are MGHRA and YSYEKL. The CDR3 nucleotides are TGCGCCAGCAGCCAAGGACGGACTAGCGGGCAAGAGACCCAGTACTTC. Translation: CASSQGRTSGQETQYF.

The table lists this clone with a few counts. This rearrangement joins TRBV7-9 to TRBJ2-7; TRBD1 matches at 8 bases. Unmatched junction bases numbered 8, after V lost 5 bases and J lost 5 bases. The CDR3 contains 14 residues. The germline CDR1 and CDR2 sequences are SEHNR and FQNEAQ (reference sequence). The CDR3 loop reads CASSPSVQGDEQYF. CDR3 coding DNA: TGTGCCAGCAGCCCCTCCGTACAGGGGGACGAGCAGTACTTC.

The chain is built from TRBV7-9 and TRBJ2-4; the D gene is possibly TRBD1 (5 bases). With 1 base removed from V and 9 bases from J, the gap between germline ends came to 16 bases. Germline CDR1 and CDR2: SEHNR and FQNEAQ (reference sequence). This CDR3 contains 15 residues. The CDR3: CASSLGQGDDFIQYF. In DNA, the CDR3 is TGTGCCAGCAGCTTAGGCCAGGGTGACGATTTCATTCAGTACTTC.